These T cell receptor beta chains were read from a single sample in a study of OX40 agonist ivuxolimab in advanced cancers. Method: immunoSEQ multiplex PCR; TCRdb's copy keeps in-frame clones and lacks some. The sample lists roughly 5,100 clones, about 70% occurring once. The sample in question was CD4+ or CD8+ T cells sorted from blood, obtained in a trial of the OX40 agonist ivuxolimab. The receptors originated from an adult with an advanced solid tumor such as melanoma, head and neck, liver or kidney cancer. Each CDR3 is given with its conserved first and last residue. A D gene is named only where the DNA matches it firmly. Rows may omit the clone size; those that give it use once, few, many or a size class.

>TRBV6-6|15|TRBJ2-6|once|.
TGTGCCAGCAGTTACAAGGCAACTGGGGCCAACGTCCTGACTTTC
CASSYKATGANVLTF
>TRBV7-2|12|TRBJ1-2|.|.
TGTGCCAGCAGCCCTCGAACAGTAACCTACACCTTC
CASSPRTVTYTF
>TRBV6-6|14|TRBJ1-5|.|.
TGTGCCAGCAGCCCTGACAGTAGCAATCAGCCCCAGCATTTT
CASSPDSSNQPQHF
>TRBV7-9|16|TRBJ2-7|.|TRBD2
TGTGCCAGCAGCGCCCGCCTGGGGGGGGAGTCCTACGAGCAGTACTTC
CASSARLGGESYEQYF
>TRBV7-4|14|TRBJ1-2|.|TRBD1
TGTGCCAGCAGCGTAGGAGGGGGCGAATATGGCTACACCTTC
CASSVGGGEYGYTF
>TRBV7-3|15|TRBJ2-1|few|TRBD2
TGTGCCAGCAGTTTTAGCGGGGGAGGATACAATGAGCAGTTCTTC
CASSFSGGGYNEQFF
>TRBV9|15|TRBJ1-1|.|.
TGTGCCAGCAGCTCCAGGACGGGGATGAACACTGAAGCTTTCTTT
CASSSRTGMNTEAFF
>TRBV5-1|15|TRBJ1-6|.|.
TGCGCCAGCAGCTTCCGGGGAACGGGGTTTTCACCCCTCCACTTT
CASSFRGTGFSPLHF
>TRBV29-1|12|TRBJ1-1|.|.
TGCAGCGTTGGCTTTCGAAACACTGAAGCTTTCTTT
CSVGFRNTEAFF
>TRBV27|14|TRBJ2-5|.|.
TGTGCCAGCAGAAAGACAGGCCGACAAGAGACCCAGTACTTC
CASRKTGRQETQYF
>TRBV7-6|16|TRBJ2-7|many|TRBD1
TGTGCCAGCAGCCTTAGTGGGACAGGGGGGTTGCACGAGCAGTACTTC
CASSLSGTGGLHEQYF